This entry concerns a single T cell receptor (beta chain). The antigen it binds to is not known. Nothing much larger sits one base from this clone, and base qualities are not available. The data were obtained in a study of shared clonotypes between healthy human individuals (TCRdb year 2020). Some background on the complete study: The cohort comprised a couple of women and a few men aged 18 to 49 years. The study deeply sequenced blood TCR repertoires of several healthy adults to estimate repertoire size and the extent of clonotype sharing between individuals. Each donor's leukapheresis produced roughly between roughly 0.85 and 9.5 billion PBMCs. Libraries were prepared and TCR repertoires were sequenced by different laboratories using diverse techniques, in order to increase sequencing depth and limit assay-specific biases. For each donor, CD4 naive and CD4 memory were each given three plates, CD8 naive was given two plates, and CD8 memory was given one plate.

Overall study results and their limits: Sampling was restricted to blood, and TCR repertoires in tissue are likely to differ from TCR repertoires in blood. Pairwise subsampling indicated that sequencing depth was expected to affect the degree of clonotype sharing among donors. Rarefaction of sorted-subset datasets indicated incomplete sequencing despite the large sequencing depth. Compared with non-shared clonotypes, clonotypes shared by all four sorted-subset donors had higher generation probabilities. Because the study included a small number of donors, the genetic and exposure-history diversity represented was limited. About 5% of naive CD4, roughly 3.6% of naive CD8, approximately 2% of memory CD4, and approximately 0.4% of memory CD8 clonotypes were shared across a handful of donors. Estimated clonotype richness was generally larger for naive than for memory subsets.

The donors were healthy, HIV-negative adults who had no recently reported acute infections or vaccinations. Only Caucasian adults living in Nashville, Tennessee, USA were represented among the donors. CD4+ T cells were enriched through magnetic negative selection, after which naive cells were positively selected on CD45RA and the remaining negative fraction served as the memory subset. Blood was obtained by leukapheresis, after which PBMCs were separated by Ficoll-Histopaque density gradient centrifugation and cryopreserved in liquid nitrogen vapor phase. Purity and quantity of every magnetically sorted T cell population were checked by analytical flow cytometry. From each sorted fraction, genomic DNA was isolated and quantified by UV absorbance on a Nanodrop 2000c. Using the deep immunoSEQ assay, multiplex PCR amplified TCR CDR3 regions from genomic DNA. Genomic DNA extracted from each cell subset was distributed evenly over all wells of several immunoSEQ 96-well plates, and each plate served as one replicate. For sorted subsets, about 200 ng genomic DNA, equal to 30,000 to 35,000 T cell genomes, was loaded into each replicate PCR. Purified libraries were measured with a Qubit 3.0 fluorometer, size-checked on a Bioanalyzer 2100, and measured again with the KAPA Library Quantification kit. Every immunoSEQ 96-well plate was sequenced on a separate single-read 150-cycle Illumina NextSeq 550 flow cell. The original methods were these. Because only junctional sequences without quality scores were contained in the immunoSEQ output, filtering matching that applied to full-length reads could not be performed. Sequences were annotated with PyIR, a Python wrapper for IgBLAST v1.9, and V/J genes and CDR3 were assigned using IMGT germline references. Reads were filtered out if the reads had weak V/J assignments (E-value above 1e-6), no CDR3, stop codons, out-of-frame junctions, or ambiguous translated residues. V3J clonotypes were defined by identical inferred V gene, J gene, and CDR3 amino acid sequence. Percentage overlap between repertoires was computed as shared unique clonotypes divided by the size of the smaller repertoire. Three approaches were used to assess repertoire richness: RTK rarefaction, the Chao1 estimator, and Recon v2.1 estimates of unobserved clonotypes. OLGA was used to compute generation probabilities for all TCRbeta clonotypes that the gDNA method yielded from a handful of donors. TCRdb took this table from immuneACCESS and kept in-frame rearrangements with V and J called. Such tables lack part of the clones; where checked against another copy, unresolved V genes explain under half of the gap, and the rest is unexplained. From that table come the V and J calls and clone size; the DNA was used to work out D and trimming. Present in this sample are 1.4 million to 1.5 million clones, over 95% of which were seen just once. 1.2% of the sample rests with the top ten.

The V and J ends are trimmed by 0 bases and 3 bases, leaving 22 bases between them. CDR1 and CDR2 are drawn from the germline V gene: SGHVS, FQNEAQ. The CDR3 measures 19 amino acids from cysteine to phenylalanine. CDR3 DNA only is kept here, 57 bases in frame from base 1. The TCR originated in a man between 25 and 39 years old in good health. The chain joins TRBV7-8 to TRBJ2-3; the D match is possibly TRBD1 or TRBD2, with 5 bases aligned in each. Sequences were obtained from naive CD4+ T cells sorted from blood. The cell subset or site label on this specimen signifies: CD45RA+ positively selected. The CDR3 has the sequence CASSLAYLVSGEGTDTQYF. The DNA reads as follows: TGTGCCAGCAGCTTAGCCTACCTCGTGAGCGGTGAGGGGACAGATACGCAGTATTTT.